Presented here are 26 T cell receptor beta chains from one specimen sequenced in a study of blood T cell repertoires in COVID-19. TCRdb's copy holds only in-frame clones and misses some; the assay was immunoSEQ multiplex PCR. The table has about 63,000 clones, around 80% seen once. Sequenced material: peripheral blood. All receptors come from a human donor in a cohort sampled during active COVID-19.

V usage is TRBV7-2 and J usage is TRBJ1-1; D possibly corresponds to TRBD1 (5 bases). The ends were cut back, 4 bases at V and 1 base at J, with 10 bases in the middle. The V gene's germline CDR1 is SGHTA and CDR2 FQGNSA. CDR3 length: 14 residues. For the CDR3, the DNA is TGTGCCAGCAGCTCCCGACAGACGAACACTGAAGCTTTCTTT. Translating gives CASSSRQTNTEAFF.

The chain carries TRBV6-5 and TRBJ2-3; 9 positions agree with TRBD1. Germline assignment: CDR1 MNHEY and CDR2 SVGAGI. J gave up 0 bases and V 4 bases, and 5 bases lay outside the gene matches. The CDR3 contains 16 residues. CDR3 coding DNA: TGTGCCAGCAGTTTCCGGACAGGGGCAAGCACAGATACGCAGTATTTT. As protein: CASSFRTGASTDTQYF.

This chain links TRBV7-2 with TRBJ2-2, with 7 bases identical to TRBD2. Trimming cost V 5 bases and J 6 bases; bases outside gene matches: 12. CDR3 size: 16 residues. Germline V gives CDR1 SGHTA, CDR2 FQGNSA. The CDR3 is CASSRSRGSRSGELFF. The CDR3 nucleotides read TGTGCCAGCAGCCGGTCTCGCGGGAGTAGGTCCGGGGAGCTGTTTTTT.

The genes are TRBV29-1 and TRBJ2-7; 7 bases map to TRBD2. The trim removed 0 bases at V and 5 bases at J, leaving 10 bases unmatched. This CDR3 is 15 amino acids long. The germline gives CDR1 SQVTM, CDR2 ANQGSEA. CDR3 in amino acids: CSVEDRGRGGHEQYF. DNA of the CDR3: TGCAGCGTTGAAGATCGAGGAAGGGGAGGGCACGAGCAGTACTTC.

The chain recombines TRBV7-6 with TRBJ2-2; tentatively, D is TRBD2 (5 bases). The CDR3 consists of 16 residues. CDR1 is SGHVS, CDR2 FNYEAQ, per germline. V was clipped by 7 bases and J by 4 bases, with 19 bases between them. The CDR3 loop is CASNPNSGKATGELFF. The CDR3 region has the DNA TGTGCCAGCAACCCTAATTCGGGGAAAGCCACCGGGGAGCTGTTTTTT.

This chain links TRBV7-9 with TRBJ2-1, with 8 bases lining up with TRBD2. The CDR3 is 15 amino acids. J gave up 9 bases and V 2 bases, and 9 bases lay outside the gene matches. Germline-derived CDR1 and CDR2 are SEHNR and FQNEAQ (reference sequence). The CDR3 nucleotides are TGTGCCAGCAGCTTATTCGGCAGCGGGGGCCGTGAGCAGTTCTTC. Translating gives CASSLFGSGGREQFF.

J is TRBJ2-7 and V is TRBV6-5; D might be TRBD1 (5 bases). V shed 10 bases and J shed 0 bases, with 10 bases lying between them. The CDR3 is 12 amino acids. Germline V gene data show CDR1 as MNHEY and CDR2 as SVGAGI. The CDR3 nucleotides read TGTGCCACTACAGGAAGCTCCTACGAGCAGTACTTC. Its translation: CATTGSSYEQYF.

This sequence joins TRBV5-6 and TRBJ1-4; D uncertain. Deletions cut 2 bases from V and 8 bases from J, with 7 bases between. Germline lookup yields CDR1 SGHDT and CDR2 YYEEEE. The CDR3 is 12 residues long. CDR3 region: CASSFPGEKLFF. DNA for the CDR3: TGTGCCAGCAGCTTTCCAGGAGAAAAACTGTTTTTT.

The chain carries TRBV9 and TRBJ1-2, with D possibly matching TRBD1 (6 bases). CDR1 SGDLS and CDR2 YYNGEE come from the germline V gene. The CDR3 is 15 residues long. V lost 3 bases to trimming and J lost 4 bases, with 16 bases between them. As DNA, the CDR3 is TGTGCCAGCAGCGGGTCTCTACAGGGCACCTATGGCTACACCTTC. This encodes CASSGSLQGTYGYTF.

The rearrangement links TRBV30 to TRBJ2-1; possibly TRBD1 for D (5 bases). Trimming took 2 bases from V and 7 from J, leaving 15 bases between them. The CDR3 spans 14 residues. Germline V gene data show CDR1 as GTSNPN and CDR2 as SVGIG (reference sequence). The CDR3 loop is CAWSPSSGWNEQFF. The CDR3 DNA sequence: TGTGCCTGGAGTCCCTCCTCAGGGTGGAATGAGCAGTTCTTC.

This clone has only one observation. V is TRBV5-4 and J is TRBJ1-1; 8 bases are a match to TRBD1. The trim removed 3 bases at V and 5 bases at J, leaving 9 bases unmatched. There are 15 residues in the CDR3. Germline V gives CDR1 SGHNT, CDR2 YYREEE (reference sequence). The CDR3 nucleotides read TGTGCCAGCAGCTCTACAGGGGGAAGTTGGACTGAAGCTTTCTTT. Translated, it gives CASSSTGGSWTEAFF.

V usage is TRBV7-9 and J usage is TRBJ2-5; 9 nucleotides align to TRBD2. With 5 bases clipped from V and 5 bases from J, the junction kept 12 bases outside the gene matches. Germline V lookup: CDR1 SEHNR, CDR2 FQNEAQ (reference sequence). This CDR3 spans 16 amino acids. The CDR3 is CASSTQGGRAGETQYF. The CDR3 coding sequence is TGTGCCAGCAGCACCCAGGGCGGGAGGGCCGGTGAGACCCAGTACTTC.

This clone was seen a handful of times. This chain links TRBV7-3 with TRBJ2-1; a weak D match, TRBD2 (6 bases). The CDR3 is 15 amino acids. The germline CDR1 and CDR2 sequences are SGHTA and FQGTGA. With 2 bases removed from V and 1 base from J, the gap between germline ends came to 9 bases. The CDR3 sequence is CASSLPTSSYNEQFF. The CDR3 DNA reads as TGTGCCAGCAGCTTACCGACTAGTTCCTACAATGAGCAGTTCTTC.

This chain connects TRBV7-8 to TRBJ1-1; 8 bases map to TRBD1. The CDR3 is 14 amino acids. The V gene's germline CDR1 is SGHVS and CDR2 FQNEAQ. The junction had 4 bases not matched to a gene; V was cut back by 3 bases and J by 4 bases. CDR3 in amino acids: CASSFSQGGTEAFF. Written as DNA, the CDR3 is TGTGCCAGCAGCTTTTCACAGGGGGGCACTGAAGCTTTCTTT.

CDR3 region: CASSVAGGRETQYF. DNA of the CDR3: TGTGCCAGCAGTGTAGCGGGAGGGCGGGAGACCCAGTACTTC. The V call is TRBV28, the J call TRBJ2-5, with 11 bases fitting TRBD2. The V and J ends lost 5 bases and 5 bases, in that order; junction bases with no gene match: 4. The CDR3 consists of 14 residues. Germline CDR1 MDHEN, CDR2 SYDVKM.

The count of this clone is one. The V call is TRBV12-3 or TRBV12-4, the J call TRBJ1-5; D is perhaps TRBD1 (5 bases). This CDR3 contains 13 residues. Trimming left V 3 bases short and J 7 bases short, with 10 bases between. CDR3 nucleotides: TGTGCCAGCAGTTTGTCAGACAGCCAGCCCCAGCATTTT. Its translation: CASSLSDSQPQHF.

CDR3 protein: CASSLDAGGPSDTQYF. Here the CDR3 DNA reads TGTGCCAGCAGCCTGGATGCGGGAGGGCCCTCAGATACGCAGTATTTT. The J gene is TRBJ2-3, the V gene TRBV3-1 (or the pseudogene TRBV3-2); 9 bases match TRBD2. There are 16 residues in the CDR3. V lost 4 bases and J lost 4; bases outside the gene matches: 9. Germline V gene data show CDR1 as LGHDT and CDR2 as YNNKEL (reference sequence).

The V gene is TRBV7-9, the J gene TRBJ2-5, with 9 bases identical to TRBD1. Germline CDR1 is SEHNR and CDR2 is FQNEAQ (reference sequence). V lost 3 bases, J lost 5 bases, and 4 bases stayed unmatched. The CDR3 loop spans 14 amino acids. CDR3 bases: TGTGCCAGCAGCTTCGGTGGGACAGGGGAGACCCAGTACTTC. Residues: CASSFGGTGETQYF.

The chain couples TRBV5-1 to TRBJ2-4; TRBD1 might be the D (5 bases). This CDR3 has 12 residues. The ends were cut back, 0 bases at V and 7 bases at J, with 5 bases in the middle. Germline V CDR1 and CDR2: SGHRS, YFSETQ. The CDR3 sequence is CASSLEGNIQYF. CDR3 DNA sequence: TGCGCCAGCAGCTTGGAGGGGAACATTCAGTACTTC. The whole variable domain, filled in from reference TRBV5-1 and TRBJ2-4, reads KAGVTQTPRYLIKTRGQQVTLSCSPISGHRSVSWYQQTPGQGLQFLFEYFSETQRNKGNFPGRFSGRQFSNSRSEMNVSTLELGDSALYLCASSLEGNIQYFGAGTRLSVL.

The chain employs TRBV19 and TRBJ1-5; D not resolved. Trimming removed 4 bases from V and 8 bases from J, with 15 bases in between. This CDR3 has 14 residues. Germline CDR1 and CDR2: LNHDA and SQIVND (reference sequence). CDR3 bases: TGTGCCAGTAGTAAAAACAGTCCGCGGGAGCCCCAGCATTTT. Amino acids: CASSKNSPREPQHF.

The V and J genes are TRBV24-1 and TRBJ2-5; weak D call: TRBD1 (6 bases). Trimming stripped 0 bases from V and 6 bases from J, with 16 bases between. Germline-derived CDR1 and CDR2 are KGHDR and SFDVKD. This CDR3 contains 16 residues. DNA for the CDR3: TGTGCCACCAGTGATTTGTCCACCCCCAGGGGAAAGACCCAGTACTTC. Its translation is CATSDLSTPRGKTQYF.

The V and J genes are TRBV11-3 and TRBJ2-7; 7 nucleotides line up with TRBD1. Trimming at V came to 8 bases and at J to 5 bases, leaving 6 bases not matched to a gene. CDR3 length: 12 amino acids. CDR1 SGHNT and CDR2 YENEEA come from the germline V gene. CDR3 protein: CASSGGGNEQYF. DNA for the CDR3: TGTGCCAGCTCAGGGGGTGGCAACGAGCAGTACTTC.

This sequence joins TRBV6-2 or TRBV6-3 and TRBJ2-1; 7 nucleotides agree with TRBD1. CDR1 is MNHEY, CDR2 SVGEGT, per germline. CDR3 length: 12 amino acids. V shed 5 bases and J 7 bases; nucleotides not matched to a gene: 2. CDR3 protein: CASSQTGNEQFF. The CDR3, as DNA: TGTGCCAGCAGTCAGACAGGGAATGAGCAGTTCTTC.

This clone appeared a single time. This chain connects TRBV6-5 to TRBJ1-4; 9 bases fit TRBD1. The V gene end was trimmed by 4 bases and the J gene end by 10 bases; junction bases not matched to a gene: 4. The CDR3 has 13 amino acids. Germline V CDR1 and CDR2: MNHEY, SVGAGI. CDR3 DNA sequence: TGTGCCAGCAGTTCCGGACAGGGGTCAAAACTGTTTTTT. Amino acids: CASSSGQGSKLFF.

This rearrangement joins TRBV3-1 (or the pseudogene TRBV3-2) to TRBJ2-6, with D unresolved. V was shortened by 1 base and J by 7 bases, with 8 bases between the two germline ends. The CDR3 sequence is 14 residues long. The germline V gene encodes CDR1 LGHDT and CDR2 YNNKEL (reference sequence). CDR3 nucleotides: TGTGCCAGCAGCCAAGCGAGTAGCGCCAACGTCCTGACTTTC. This encodes CASSQASSANVLTF.

CDR3 in amino acids: CASSPTRLTIYGYTF. The CDR3 bases are TGTGCCAGCAGTCCGACAAGGCTAACAATCTATGGCTACACCTTC. The V call is TRBV27, the J call TRBJ1-2; unclear D gene. Germline V CDR1 and CDR2: MNHEY, SMNVEV (reference sequence). The V and J ends lost 5 bases and 4 bases respectively, with 17 bases between them. The CDR3 has 15 amino acids.